Following are 9 T cell receptor beta chains from one sample sequenced in a study of T cell repertoires in cytomegalovirus infection. TCRdb reanalysed the reads using MiXCR and keeps one entry per CDR3 protein. The sample lists hundreds of thousands of distinct CDR3 sequences; roughly 35% were seen once. The source material was PBMCs. These receptors all stem from a human donor in good health (CMV status not recorded). Some clones in this sample may be carry-over from other donors' samples.

V is TRBV28 and J is TRBJ2-3, with 8 nucleotides matching TRBD2. This CDR3 comprises 13 residues. Germline V gene data show CDR1 as MDHEN and CDR2 as SYDVKM. Trimming at V came to 8 bases and at J to 4 bases, leaving 5 bases not matched to a gene. In DNA form, the CDR3 reads TGTGCCAGCCTCGGGGGGGGGCCAGATACGCAGTATTTT. Its translation is CASLGGGPDTQYF.

This clonotype is medium-sized in the sample. This chain links TRBV19 with TRBJ1-3; D is unclear. Germline V lookup: CDR1 LNHDA, CDR2 SQIVND (reference sequence). The CDR3 contains 14 residues. Deletions cut 6 bases from V and 0 bases from J, with 9 bases between. The CDR3 loop is CASSPSISGNTIYF. The CDR3 nucleotides read TGTGCCAGTAGCCCGTCAATCTCTGGAAACACCATATATTTT.

This rearrangement joins TRBV19 to TRBJ1-2; the D gene is possibly TRBD1 (6 bases). Germline CDR1 LNHDA, CDR2 SQIVND (reference sequence). This CDR3 has 13 residues. V lost 3 bases and J 4 bases, leaving 9 bases between the germline ends. The CDR3 DNA sequence: TGTGCCAGTAGTATGCAGGGGACCTATGGCTACACCTTC. It codes for CASSMQGTYGYTF. The whole variable domain, filled in from reference TRBV19 and TRBJ1-2, reads DGGITQSPKYLFRKEGQNVTLSCEQNLNHDAMYWYRQDPGQGLRLIYYSQIVNDFQKGDIAEGYSVSREKKESFPLTVTSAQKNPTAFYLCASSMQGTYGYTFGSGTRLTVV.

The chain combines TRBV6-6 with TRBJ2-2; 7 nucleotides match TRBD2. Germline CDR1 and CDR2: MNHNY and SVGAGI (reference sequence). The V segment lost 5 bases and the J segment 4 bases; nucleotides outside the gene matches: 4. The CDR3 covers 14 residues. The CDR3 here is CASSGLGGTGELFF. The CDR3 nucleotides are TGTGCCAGCAGTGGACTAGGAGGCACCGGGGAGCTGTTTTTT.

This clonotype has more than one count but fewer than ten. The chain employs TRBV11-2 and TRBJ2-7; 7 bases map to TRBD1. Per germline, CDR1 SGHAT and CDR2 FQNNGV. CDR3 size: 16 residues. V gave up 5 bases and J gave up 4 bases; unmatched junction bases: 14. CDR3 protein: CASSPAGTAKVYEQYF. CDR3 DNA: TGTGCCAGCAGCCCGGCCGGGACAGCTAAGGTTTACGAGCAGTACTTC.

The V and J genes are TRBV20-1 and TRBJ2-5; 8 bases match TRBD2. CDR3 size: 16 residues. The V and J ends lost 1 base and 3 bases, in that order; junction bases with no gene match: 10. CDR1 and CDR2 from the germline V gene are DFQATT and SNEGSKA (reference sequence). This CDR3 reads CSARVERERWEETQYF. The CDR3, as DNA: TGCAGTGCTAGAGTTGAGCGGGAGCGTTGGGAAGAGACCCAGTACTTC.

This rearrangement joins TRBV28 to TRBJ2-5, with 8 bases aligning to TRBD2. This CDR3 spans 16 amino acids. V shed 0 bases, J shed 4 bases, and the junction held 7 bases outside the gene matches. From germline, CDR1 is MDHEN and CDR2 SYDVKM. CDR3 nucleotide sequence: TGTGCCAGCAGTTTATGGGGAGGGCTAGCGGGAGAGACCCAGTACTTC. The encoded protein is CASSLWGGLAGETQYF.

This rearrangement joins TRBV6-5 to TRBJ1-5; D is undetermined. This CDR3 has 15 amino acids. V was clipped by 0 bases and J by 7 bases, with 13 bases between them. Germline V gene data show CDR1 as MNHEY and CDR2 as SVGAGI. Written as DNA, the CDR3 is TGTGCCAGCAGTTACTCTTGGCAAGTCGGACAGCCCCAGCATTTT. Translating gives CASSYSWQVGQPQHF.

In the case of this clonotype: This CDR3 is missing its conserved last phenylalanine or tryptophan, likely due to a read error. This chain joins TRBV10-3 and TRBJ2-5, with 8 bases identical to TRBD2. V lost 8 bases and J lost 0; bases outside the gene matches: 17. The CDR3 is 18 amino acids. Germline loops: CDR1 ENHRY, CDR2 SYGVKD. The CDR3 loop is CAIGSIRAGGSDQETQYL. CDR3 sequence (DNA): TGTGCCATCGGGAGCATCAGGGCGGGGGGCTCCGACCAAGAGACCCAGTACTTA.